A single sample gave rise to the 11 T cell receptor beta chains below, sequenced in a study of early stage breast cancer tumors. Here immunoSEQ multiplex PCR was the method, and the copy in TCRdb shows in-frame clones only, minus some. The table has around 53,000 clones, about 89% seen once. Material for sequencing was blood. Receptor source: a person between 65 and 79 years old with breast cancer.

The genes are TRBV6-1 and TRBJ1-2, with 8 bases matching TRBD1. Germline-derived CDR1 and CDR2 are MNHNS and SASEGT. Trimming at V came to 6 bases and at J to 2 bases, leaving 2 bases not matched to a gene. The CDR3 runs 13 residues. The CDR3 DNA sequence: TGTGCCAGCAGCCAGGGGGCGAACTATGGCTACACCTTC. Its translation is CASSQGANYGYTF.

This clone was observed a handful of times. V and J are TRBV5-5 and TRBJ2-7; TRBD2 is a possible D gene (6 bases). The V end lost 3 bases, the J end lost 4 bases, and 20 bases lay between the germline ends. The CDR3 length is 16 residues. Germline V gene sequence: CDR1 SGHKS, CDR2 YYEKEE (reference sequence). The CDR3 region is CASSSIAAGSTYEQYF. As DNA, the CDR3 is TGTGCCAGCAGCTCGATAGCGGCCGGATCTACTTACGAGCAGTACTTC. Combining the CDR3 with reference TRBV5-5 and TRBJ2-7 gives the whole variable domain DAGVTQSPTHLIKTRGQQVTLRCSPISGHKSVSWYQQVLGQGPQFIFQYYEKEERGRGNFPDRFSARQFPNYSSELNVNALLLGDSALYLCASSSIAAGSTYEQYFGPGTRLTVT.

For the CDR3, the DNA is TGTGCCAGCAGTTACTCGAGGTCCCTCTCCTACGAGCAGTACTTC. Translated: CASSYSRSLSYEQYF. This chain joins TRBV6-5 and TRBJ2-7; no clear D. The CDR3 consists of 15 residues. CDR1 is MNHEY, CDR2 SVGAGI, per germline. Between the trimmed V and J ends, which lost 0 bases and 0 bases, there was a span of 9 bases.

The chain joins TRBV10-2 to TRBJ2-7; perhaps TRBD1 as D (5 bases). V lost 3 bases and J lost 6, with 9 bases in between. Germline lookup yields CDR1 WSHSY and CDR2 SAAADI. The CDR3 runs to 12 residues. CDR3 DNA: TGCGCCAGCAGTGAAGTAGGGGCCGAGCAGTACTTC. Amino acid sequence: CASSEVGAEQYF.

In its sample, this clone was seen once. The rearrangement uses TRBV4-2 and TRBJ2-1, with a possible D match to TRBD2 (5 bases). Germline V lookup: CDR1 LGHNA, CDR2 YNFKEQ. The CDR3 totals 14 residues. Trimming cost V 1 base and J 5 bases, with 9 bases left between them. CDR3 sequence reads: CASSQGGQHNEQFF. CDR3 nucleotides: TGTGCCAGCAGCCAAGGAGGGCAGCACAATGAGCAGTTCTTC.

This chain connects TRBV6-5 to TRBJ1-2; 12 bases are shared with TRBD1. This CDR3 is 13 amino acids long. The V and J ends lost 7 bases and 9 bases, in that order; junction bases with no gene match: 6. Per germline, CDR1 MNHEY and CDR2 SVGAGI. CDR3 protein: CASTGDRGLSYTF. In DNA, the CDR3 is TGTGCCAGCACCGGGGACAGGGGGCTGAGCTACACCTTC.

The rearrangement links TRBV9 to TRBJ2-2; 12 bases align to TRBD2. V shed 4 bases and J 1 base; nucleotides not matched to a gene: 8. This CDR3 region has 18 residues. Germline CDR1 is SGDLS and CDR2 is YYNGEE. CDR3 nucleotide sequence: TGTGCCAGCAGCCTAGGCGGACTAGCGGGGATGAACACCGGGGAGCTGTTTTTT. It yields the protein CASSLGGLAGMNTGELFF.

This chain connects TRBV9 to TRBJ2-2; TRBD2 matches 10 bases. The V gene's germline CDR1 is SGDLS and CDR2 YYNGEE. V lost 0 bases and J lost 1; bases outside the gene matches: 9. This CDR3 spans 19 amino acids. In DNA form, the CDR3 reads TGTGCCAGCAGCGTAGTTCCAGCGGGGGGGCCGGTGAACACCGGGGAGCTGTTTTTT. It translates to CASSVVPAGGPVNTGELFF.

The rearrangement uses TRBV6-5 and TRBJ2-1, with 13 bases that match TRBD2. V shed 5 bases, J shed 7 bases, and the junction held 5 bases outside the gene matches. CDR1 and CDR2 from the germline V gene are MNHEY and SVGAGI. The CDR3 totals 15 residues. CDR3 residues: CASSRTSGRWNEQFF. In DNA, the CDR3 is TGTGCCAGCAGTCGGACTAGCGGGAGATGGAATGAGCAGTTCTTC.

This CDR3 reads CASSRGLAGTGTQYF. CDR3 coding DNA: TGCGCCAGCAGCCGAGGACTAGCGGGCACAGGGACCCAGTACTTC. This chain uses TRBV4-1 with TRBJ2-5, with TRBD2 matching 11 bases. The CDR3 sequence is 15 residues long. Germline-derived CDR1 and CDR2 are MGHRA and YSYEKL. V was pared by 4 bases and J by 7 bases, with 8 bases of the junction left unmatched.

This clone showed up just once. The chain links TRBV9 to TRBJ2-7; TRBD1 matches at 10 bases. Per the germline V gene, CDR1 is SGDLS and CDR2 is YYNGEE. The ends lost 0 bases at V and 10 bases at J; junction bases unmatched: 4. The CDR3 runs 13 residues. The CDR3 region is CASSVGGQGDQYF. The CDR3 nucleotides are TGTGCCAGCAGCGTAGGAGGACAGGGGGATCAGTACTTC.